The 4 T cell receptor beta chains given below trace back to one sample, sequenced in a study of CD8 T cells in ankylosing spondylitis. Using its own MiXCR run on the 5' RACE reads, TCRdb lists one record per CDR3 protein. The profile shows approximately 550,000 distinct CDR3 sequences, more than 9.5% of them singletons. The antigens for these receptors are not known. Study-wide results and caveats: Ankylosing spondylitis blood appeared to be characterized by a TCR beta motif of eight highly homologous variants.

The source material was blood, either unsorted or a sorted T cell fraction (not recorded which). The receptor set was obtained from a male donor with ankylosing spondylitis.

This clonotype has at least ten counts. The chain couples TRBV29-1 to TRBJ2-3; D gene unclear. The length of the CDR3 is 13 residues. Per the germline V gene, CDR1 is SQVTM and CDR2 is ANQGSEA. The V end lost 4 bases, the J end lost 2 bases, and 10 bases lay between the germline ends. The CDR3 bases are TGCAGCGTTGCTCAAGAAATCACAGATACGCAGTATTTT. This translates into CSVAQEITDTQYF.

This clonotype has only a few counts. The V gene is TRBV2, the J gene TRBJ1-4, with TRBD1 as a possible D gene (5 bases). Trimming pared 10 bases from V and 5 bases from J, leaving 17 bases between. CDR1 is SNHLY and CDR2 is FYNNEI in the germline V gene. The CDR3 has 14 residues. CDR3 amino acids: CAIMVGRGNEKLFF. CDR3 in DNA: TGTGCCATCATGGTGGGGAGGGGAAATGAAAAACTGTTTTTT.

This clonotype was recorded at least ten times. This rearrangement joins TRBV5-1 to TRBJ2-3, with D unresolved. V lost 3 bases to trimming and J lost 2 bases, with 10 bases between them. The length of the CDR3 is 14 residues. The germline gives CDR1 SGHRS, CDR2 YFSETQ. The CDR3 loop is CASSSREFTDTQYF. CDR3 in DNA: TGCGCCAGCAGCTCTAGGGAATTCACAGATACGCAGTATTTT.

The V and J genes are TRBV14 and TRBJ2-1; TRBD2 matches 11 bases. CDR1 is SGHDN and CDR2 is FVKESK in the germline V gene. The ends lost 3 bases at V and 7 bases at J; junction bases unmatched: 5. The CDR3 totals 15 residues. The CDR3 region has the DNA TGTGCCAGCAGCCAGGGACTAGCGGTTTATAATGAGCAGTTCTTC. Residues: CASSQGLAVYNEQFF.